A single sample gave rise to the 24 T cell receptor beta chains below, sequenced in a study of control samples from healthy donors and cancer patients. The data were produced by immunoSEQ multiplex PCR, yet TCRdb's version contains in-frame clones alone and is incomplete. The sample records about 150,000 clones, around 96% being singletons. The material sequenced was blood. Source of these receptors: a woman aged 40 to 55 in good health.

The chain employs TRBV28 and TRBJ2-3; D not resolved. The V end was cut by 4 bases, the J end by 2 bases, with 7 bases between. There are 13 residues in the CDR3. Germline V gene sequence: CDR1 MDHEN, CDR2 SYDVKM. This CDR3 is CASSSALTDTQYF. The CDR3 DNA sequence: TGTGCCAGCAGTTCAGCACTCACAGATACGCAGTATTTT. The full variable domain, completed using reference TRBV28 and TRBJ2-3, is DVKVTQSSRYLVKRTGEKVFLECVQDMDHENMFWYRQDPGLGLRLIYFSYDVKMKEKGDIPEGYSVSREKKERFSLILESASTNQTSMYLCASSSALTDTQYFGPGTRLTVL.

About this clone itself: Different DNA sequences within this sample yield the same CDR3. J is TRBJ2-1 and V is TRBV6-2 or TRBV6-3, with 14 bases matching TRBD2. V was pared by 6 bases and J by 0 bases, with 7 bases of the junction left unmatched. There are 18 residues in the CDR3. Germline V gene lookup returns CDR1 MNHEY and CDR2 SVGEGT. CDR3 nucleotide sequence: TGTGCCAGCAGCCCGGGACTAGCGGGAGAATCCTCCTACAATGAGCAGTTCTTC. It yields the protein CASSPGLAGESSYNEQFF.

The CDR3 nucleotides are TGTGCCAGCAGCGGACAGGGAGAATTTGTAGGTCAGCCCCAGCATTTT. Its translation is CASSGQGEFVGQPQHF. This sequence joins TRBV27 and TRBJ1-5, with 8 bases that match TRBD1. Germline values: CDR1 MNHEY, CDR2 SMNVEV (reference sequence). This CDR3 is 16 amino acids long. V was clipped by 6 bases and J by 6 bases; unmatched bases: 13.

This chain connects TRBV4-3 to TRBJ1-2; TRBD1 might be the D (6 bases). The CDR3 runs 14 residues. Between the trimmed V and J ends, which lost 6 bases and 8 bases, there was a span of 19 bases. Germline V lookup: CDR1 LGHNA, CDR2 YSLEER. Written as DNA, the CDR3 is TGCGCCAGCAGTCGCCCTAGCAGGGGATGGGGCTACACCTTC. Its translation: CASSRPSRGWGYTF.

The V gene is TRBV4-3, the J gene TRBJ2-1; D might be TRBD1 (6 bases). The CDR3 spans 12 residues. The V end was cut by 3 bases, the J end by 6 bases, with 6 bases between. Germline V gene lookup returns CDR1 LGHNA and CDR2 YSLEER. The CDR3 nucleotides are TGCGCCAGCAGCCAGACAGGCAATGAGCAGTTCTTC. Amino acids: CASSQTGNEQFF.

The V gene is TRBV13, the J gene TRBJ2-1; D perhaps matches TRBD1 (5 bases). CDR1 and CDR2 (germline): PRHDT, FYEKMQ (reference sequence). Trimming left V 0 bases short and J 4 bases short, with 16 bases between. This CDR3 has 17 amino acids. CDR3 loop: CASSLGLMGAGYNEQFF. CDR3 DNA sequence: TGTGCCAGCAGCTTAGGCCTAATGGGCGCAGGGTACAATGAGCAGTTCTTC.

The CDR3 nucleotides read TGTGCCAGTAGTCCCAGGGGACAGAGCAATCAGCCCCAGCATTTT. Protein sequence: CASSPRGQSNQPQHF. This chain joins TRBV19 and TRBJ1-5, with 7 bases identical to TRBD1. V trimming: 5 bases; J trimming: 1 base; junction bases outside the gene matches: 5. Looked up from germline, CDR1 is LNHDA and CDR2 is SQIVND (reference sequence). CDR3 length: 15 amino acids.

The CDR3 spells CASSRRDSGNTIYF. The CDR3 DNA sequence: TGTGCCAGCTCACGGAGGGACAGTGGAAACACCATATATTTT. The chain couples TRBV18 to TRBJ1-3; 7 bases fit TRBD1. CDR1 KGHSH and CDR2 LQKENI come from the germline V gene. V dropped 4 bases and J dropped 3; count of bases not matched to a gene: 3. CDR3 size: 14 residues.

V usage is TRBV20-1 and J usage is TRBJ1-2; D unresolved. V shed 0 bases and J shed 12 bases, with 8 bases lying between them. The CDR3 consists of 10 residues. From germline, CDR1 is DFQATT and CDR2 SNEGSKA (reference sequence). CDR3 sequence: CSAREHPDTF. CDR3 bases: TGCAGTGCTAGAGAACACCCAGACACCTTC.

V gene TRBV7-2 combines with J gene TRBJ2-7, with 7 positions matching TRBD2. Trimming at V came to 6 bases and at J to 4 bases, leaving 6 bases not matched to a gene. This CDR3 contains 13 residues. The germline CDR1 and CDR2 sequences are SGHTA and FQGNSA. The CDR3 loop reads CASSTREGYEQYF. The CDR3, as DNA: TGTGCCAGCAGTACGAGGGAGGGGTACGAGCAGTACTTC. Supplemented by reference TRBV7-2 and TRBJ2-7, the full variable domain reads GAGVSQSPSNKVTEKGKDVELRCDPISGHTALYWYRQSLGQGLEFLIYFQGNSAPDKSGLPSDRFSAERTGGSVSTLTIQRTQQEDSAVYLCASSTREGYEQYFGPGTRLTVT.

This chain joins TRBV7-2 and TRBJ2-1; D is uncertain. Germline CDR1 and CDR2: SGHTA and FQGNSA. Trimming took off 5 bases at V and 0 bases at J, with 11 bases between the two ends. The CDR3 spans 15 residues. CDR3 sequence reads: CASSREQSSYNEQFF. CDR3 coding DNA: TGTGCCAGCAGCCGCGAGCAGAGCTCCTACAATGAGCAGTTCTTC.

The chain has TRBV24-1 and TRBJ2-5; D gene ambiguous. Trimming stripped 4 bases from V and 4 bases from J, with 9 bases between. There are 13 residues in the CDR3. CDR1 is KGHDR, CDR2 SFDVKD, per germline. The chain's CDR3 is CATSDPPVETQYF. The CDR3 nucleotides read TGTGCCACCAGTGACCCCCCCGTAGAGACCCAGTACTTC.

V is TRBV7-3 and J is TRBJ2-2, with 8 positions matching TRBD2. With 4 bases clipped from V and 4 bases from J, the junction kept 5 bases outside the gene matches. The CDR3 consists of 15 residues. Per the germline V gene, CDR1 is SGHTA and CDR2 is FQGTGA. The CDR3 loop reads CASSSWRGVTGELFF. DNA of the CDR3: TGTGCCAGCAGCTCATGGCGGGGGGTCACCGGGGAGCTGTTTTTT. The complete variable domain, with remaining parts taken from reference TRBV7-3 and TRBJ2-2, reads GAGVSQTPSNKVTEKGKYVELRCDPISGHTALYWYRQSLGQGPEFLIYFQGTGAADDSGLPNDRFFAVRPEGSVSTLKIQRTERGDSAVYLCASSSWRGVTGELFFGEGSRLTVL.

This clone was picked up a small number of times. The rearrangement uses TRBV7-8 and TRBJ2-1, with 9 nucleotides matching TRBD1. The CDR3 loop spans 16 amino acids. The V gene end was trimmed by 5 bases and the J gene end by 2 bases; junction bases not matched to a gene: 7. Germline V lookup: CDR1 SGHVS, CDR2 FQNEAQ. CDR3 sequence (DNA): TGTGCCAGCAGCCCATACCGACAGGGGGCCTACAATGAGCAGTTCTTC. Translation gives CASSPYRQGAYNEQFF.

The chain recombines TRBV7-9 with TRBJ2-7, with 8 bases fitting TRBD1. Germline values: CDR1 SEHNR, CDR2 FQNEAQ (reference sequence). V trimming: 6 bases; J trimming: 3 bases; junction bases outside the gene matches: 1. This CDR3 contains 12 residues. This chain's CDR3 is CASRTGVYEQYF. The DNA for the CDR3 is TGTGCCAGCAGGACAGGGGTCTACGAGCAGTACTTC.

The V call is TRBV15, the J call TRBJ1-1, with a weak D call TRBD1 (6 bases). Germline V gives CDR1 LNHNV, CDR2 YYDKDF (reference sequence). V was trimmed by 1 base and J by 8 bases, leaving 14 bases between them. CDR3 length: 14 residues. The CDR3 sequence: CATSRAGTILEAFF. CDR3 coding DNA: TGTGCCACCAGCAGAGCCGGGACAATCCTCGAAGCTTTCTTT. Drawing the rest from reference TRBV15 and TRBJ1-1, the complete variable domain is DAMVIQNPRYQVTQFGKPVTLSCSQTLNHNVMYWYQQKSSQAPKLLFHYYDKDFNNEADTPDNFQSRRPNTSFCFLDIRSPGLGDTAMYLCATSRAGTILEAFFGQGTRLTVV.

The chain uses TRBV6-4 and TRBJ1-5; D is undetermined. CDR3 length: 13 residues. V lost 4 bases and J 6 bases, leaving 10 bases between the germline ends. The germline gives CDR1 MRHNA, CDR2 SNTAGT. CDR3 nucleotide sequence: TGTGCCAGCAGTGTTGAGAGGGCTCAGCCCCAGCATTTT. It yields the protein CASSVERAQPQHF.

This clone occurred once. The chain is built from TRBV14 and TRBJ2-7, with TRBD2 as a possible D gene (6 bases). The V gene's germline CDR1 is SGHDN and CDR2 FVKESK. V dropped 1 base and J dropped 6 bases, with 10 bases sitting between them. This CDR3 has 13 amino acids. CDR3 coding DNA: TGTGCCAGCAGCCAAGGGGCGGGGCGCGAGCAGTACTTC. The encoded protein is CASSQGAGREQYF.

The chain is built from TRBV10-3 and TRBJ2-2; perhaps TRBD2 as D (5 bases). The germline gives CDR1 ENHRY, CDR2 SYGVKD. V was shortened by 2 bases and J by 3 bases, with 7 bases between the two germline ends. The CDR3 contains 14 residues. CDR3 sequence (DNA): TGTGCCATCAGTGAGGCCGGGGACACCGGGGAGCTGTTTTTT. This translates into CAISEAGDTGELFF.

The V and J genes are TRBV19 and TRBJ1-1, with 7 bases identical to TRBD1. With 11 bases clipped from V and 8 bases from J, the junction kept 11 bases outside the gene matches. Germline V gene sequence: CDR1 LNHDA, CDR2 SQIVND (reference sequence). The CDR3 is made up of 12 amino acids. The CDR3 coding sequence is TGTGCCTCATACAGGGGACGTGAGGAAGCTTTCTTT. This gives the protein CASYRGREEAFF.

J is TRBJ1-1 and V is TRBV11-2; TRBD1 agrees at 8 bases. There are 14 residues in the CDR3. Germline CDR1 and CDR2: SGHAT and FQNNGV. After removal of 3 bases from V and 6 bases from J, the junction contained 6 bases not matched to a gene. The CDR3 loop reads CASSLYRGVAEAFF. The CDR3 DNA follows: TGTGCCAGCAGCTTGTACAGGGGGGTAGCTGAAGCTTTCTTT.

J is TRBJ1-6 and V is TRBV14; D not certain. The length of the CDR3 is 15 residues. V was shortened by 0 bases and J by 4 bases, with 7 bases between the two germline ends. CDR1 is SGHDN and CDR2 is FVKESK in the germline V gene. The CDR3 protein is CASSQDQLYNSPLHF. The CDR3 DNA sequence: TGTGCCAGCAGCCAAGATCAGCTGTATAATTCACCCCTCCACTTT.

CDR3 protein: CATSELTGPLAKNIQYF. For the CDR3, the DNA is TGTGCCACCAGCGAACTAACAGGGCCTCTAGCCAAAAACATTCAGTACTTC. The chain joins TRBV15 to TRBJ2-4; D may be TRBD1 (6 bases). CDR1 is LNHNV, CDR2 YYDKDF, per germline (reference sequence). The CDR3 extends over 17 amino acids. V lost 5 bases and J lost 0, with 17 bases in between.

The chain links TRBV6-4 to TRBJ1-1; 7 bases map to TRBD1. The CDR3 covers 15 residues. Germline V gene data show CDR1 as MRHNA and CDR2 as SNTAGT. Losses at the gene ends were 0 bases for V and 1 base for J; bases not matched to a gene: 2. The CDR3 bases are TGTGCCAGCAGTGACTCGGGACAGCCGAACACTGAAGCTTTCTTT. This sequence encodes CASSDSGQPNTEAFF.